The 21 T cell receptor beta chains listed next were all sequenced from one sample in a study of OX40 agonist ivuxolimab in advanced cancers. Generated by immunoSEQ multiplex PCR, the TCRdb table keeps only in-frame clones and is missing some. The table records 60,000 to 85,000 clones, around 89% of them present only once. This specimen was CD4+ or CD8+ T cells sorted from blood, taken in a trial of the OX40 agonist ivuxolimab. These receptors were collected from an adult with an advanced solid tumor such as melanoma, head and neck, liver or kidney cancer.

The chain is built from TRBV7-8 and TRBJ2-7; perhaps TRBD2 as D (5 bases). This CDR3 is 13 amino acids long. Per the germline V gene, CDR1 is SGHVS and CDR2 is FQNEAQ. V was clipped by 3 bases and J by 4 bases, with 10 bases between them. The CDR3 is CASSLEAEYEQYF. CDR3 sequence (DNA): TGTGCCAGCAGCTTGGAAGCGGAATACGAGCAGTACTTC.

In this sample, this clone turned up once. Here the CDR3 reads CASSLLAAGNNQPQHF. In nucleotides, the CDR3 is TGTGCCAGCAGCTTATTAGCGGCAGGGAACAATCAGCCCCAGCATTTT. The V and J genes are TRBV7-2 and TRBJ1-5, with D perhaps matching TRBD1 (5 bases). CDR1 and CDR2 (germline): SGHTA, FQGNSA. V was trimmed by 2 bases and J by 3 bases, leaving 14 bases between them. The CDR3 totals 16 residues.

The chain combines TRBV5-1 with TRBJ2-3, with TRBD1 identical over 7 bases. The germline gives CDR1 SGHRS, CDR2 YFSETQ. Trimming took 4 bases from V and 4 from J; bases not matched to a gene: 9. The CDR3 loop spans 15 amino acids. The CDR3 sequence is CASSTQGTGSDTQYF. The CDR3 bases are TGCGCCAGCAGCACACAGGGGACCGGCTCAGATACGCAGTATTTT.

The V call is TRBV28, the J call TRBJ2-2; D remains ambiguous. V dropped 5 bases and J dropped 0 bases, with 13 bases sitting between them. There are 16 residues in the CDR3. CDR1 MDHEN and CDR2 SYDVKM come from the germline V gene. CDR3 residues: CASSLPHSTNTGELFF. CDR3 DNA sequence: TGTGCCAGCAGTCTACCGCACAGCACGAACACCGGGGAGCTGTTTTTT.

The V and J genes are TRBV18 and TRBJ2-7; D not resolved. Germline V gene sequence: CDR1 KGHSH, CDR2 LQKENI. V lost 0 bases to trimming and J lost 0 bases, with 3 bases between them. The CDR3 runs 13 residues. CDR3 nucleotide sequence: TGTGCCAGCTCACCACCCAGCTCCTACGAGCAGTACTTC. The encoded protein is CASSPPSSYEQYF.

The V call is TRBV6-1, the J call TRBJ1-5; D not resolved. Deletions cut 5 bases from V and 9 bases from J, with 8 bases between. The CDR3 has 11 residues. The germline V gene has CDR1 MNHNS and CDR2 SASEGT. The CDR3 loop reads CASSTGGPQHF. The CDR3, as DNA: TGTGCCAGCAGTACCGGTGGGCCCCAGCATTTT.

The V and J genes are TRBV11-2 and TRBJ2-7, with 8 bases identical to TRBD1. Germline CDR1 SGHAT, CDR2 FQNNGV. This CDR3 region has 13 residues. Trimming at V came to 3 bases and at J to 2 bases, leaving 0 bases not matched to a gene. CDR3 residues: CASSFRGPYEQYF. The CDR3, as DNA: TGTGCCAGCAGCTTCAGGGGGCCCTACGAGCAGTACTTC.

The DNA for the CDR3 is TGCAGCGTGTCGACAGGTCTAAGCAGCAATCAGCCCCAGCATTTT. Its translation is CSVSTGLSSNQPQHF. The V gene is TRBV29-1, the J gene TRBJ1-5; D possibly corresponds to TRBD1 (6 bases). With 6 bases removed from V and 1 base from J, the gap between germline ends came to 16 bases. CDR1 and CDR2 (germline): SQVTM, ANQGSEA. The CDR3 consists of 15 residues.

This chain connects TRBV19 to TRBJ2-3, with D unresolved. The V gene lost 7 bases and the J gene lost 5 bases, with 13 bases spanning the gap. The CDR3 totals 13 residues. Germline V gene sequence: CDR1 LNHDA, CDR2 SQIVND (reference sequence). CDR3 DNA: TGTGCCAGTACCCGGCCGTCCGGAGATACGCAGTATTTT. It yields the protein CASTRPSGDTQYF.

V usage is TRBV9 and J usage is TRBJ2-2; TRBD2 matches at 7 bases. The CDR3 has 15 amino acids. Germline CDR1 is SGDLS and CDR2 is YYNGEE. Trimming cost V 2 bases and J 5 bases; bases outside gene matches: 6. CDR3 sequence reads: CASSVRESWTGELFF. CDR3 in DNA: TGTGCCAGCAGCGTGCGGGAGAGTTGGACCGGGGAGCTGTTTTTT.

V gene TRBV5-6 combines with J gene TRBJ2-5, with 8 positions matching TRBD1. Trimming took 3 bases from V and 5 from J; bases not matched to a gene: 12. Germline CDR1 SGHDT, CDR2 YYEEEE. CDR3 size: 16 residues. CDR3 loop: CASSYLATGVGETQYF. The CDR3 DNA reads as TGTGCCAGCAGCTACCTTGCGACAGGGGTCGGGGAGACCCAGTACTTC. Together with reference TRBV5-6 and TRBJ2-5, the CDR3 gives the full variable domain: DAGVTQSPTHLIKTRGQQVTLRCSPKSGHDTVSWYQQALGQGPQFIFQYYEEEERQRGNFPDRFSGHQFPNYSSELNVNALLLGDSALYLCASSYLATGVGETQYFGPGTRLLVL.

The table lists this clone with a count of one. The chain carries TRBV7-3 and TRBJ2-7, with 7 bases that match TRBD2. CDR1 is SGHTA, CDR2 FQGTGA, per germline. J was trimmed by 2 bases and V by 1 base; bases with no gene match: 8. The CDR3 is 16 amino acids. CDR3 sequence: CASSLNPSGPAYEQYF. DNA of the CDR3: TGTGCCAGCAGCTTAAACCCTAGCGGTCCAGCCTACGAGCAGTACTTC.

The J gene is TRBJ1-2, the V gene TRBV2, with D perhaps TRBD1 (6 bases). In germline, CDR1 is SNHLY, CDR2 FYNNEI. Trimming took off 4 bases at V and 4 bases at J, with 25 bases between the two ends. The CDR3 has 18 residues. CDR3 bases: TGTGCCAGCAGTGTAAGACAGGCGCCCCTCCTAGAAGGCTATGGCTACACCTTC. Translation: CASSVRQAPLLEGYGYTF.

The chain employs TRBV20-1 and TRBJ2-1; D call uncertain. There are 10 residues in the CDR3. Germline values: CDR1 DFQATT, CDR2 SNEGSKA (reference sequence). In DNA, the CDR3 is TGCAGCGGGTTTAACAATGAGCAGTTCTTC. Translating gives CSGFNNEQFF.

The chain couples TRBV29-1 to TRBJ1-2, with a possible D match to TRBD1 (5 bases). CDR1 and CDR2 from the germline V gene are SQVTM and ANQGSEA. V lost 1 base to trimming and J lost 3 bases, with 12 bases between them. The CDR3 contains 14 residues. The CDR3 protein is CSVEGGADYYGYTF. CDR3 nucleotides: TGCAGCGTTGAAGGTGGGGCGGATTACTATGGCTACACCTTC.

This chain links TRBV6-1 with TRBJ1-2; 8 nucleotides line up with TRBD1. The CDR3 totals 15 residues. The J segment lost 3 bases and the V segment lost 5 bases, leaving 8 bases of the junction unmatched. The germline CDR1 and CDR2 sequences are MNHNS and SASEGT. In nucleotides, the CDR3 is TGTGCCAGCAGTCACACGACAGGGGCGGACTATGGCTACACCTTC. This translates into CASSHTTGADYGYTF.

The CDR3 DNA follows: TGTGCCAGCAGCTTCGGGGGAATCGCCGGGGAGCTGTTTTTT. Residues: CASSFGGIAGELFF. V and J are TRBV7-3 and TRBJ2-2, with D possibly being TRBD2 (6 bases). V gave up 3 bases and J gave up 6 bases, with 11 bases separating them. The CDR3 has 14 residues. Per the germline V gene, CDR1 is SGHTA and CDR2 is FQGTGA.

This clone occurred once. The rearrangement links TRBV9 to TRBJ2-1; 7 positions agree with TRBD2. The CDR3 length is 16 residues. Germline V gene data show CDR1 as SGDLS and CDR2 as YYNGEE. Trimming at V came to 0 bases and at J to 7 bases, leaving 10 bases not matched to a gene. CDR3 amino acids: CASSVGGRAPMNEQFF. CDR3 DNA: TGTGCCAGCAGCGTAGGGGGGAGGGCCCCGATGAATGAGCAGTTCTTC. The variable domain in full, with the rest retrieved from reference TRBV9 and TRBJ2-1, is DSGVTQTPKHLITATGQRVTLRCSPRSGDLSVYWYQQSLDQGLQFLIQYYNGEERAKGNILERFSAQQFPDLHSELNLSSLELGDSALYFCASSVGGRAPMNEQFFGPGTRLTVL.

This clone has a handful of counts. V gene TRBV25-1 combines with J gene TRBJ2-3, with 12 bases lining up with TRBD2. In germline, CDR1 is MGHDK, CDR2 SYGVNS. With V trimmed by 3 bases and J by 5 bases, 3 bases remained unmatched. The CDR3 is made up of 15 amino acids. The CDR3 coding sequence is TGTGCCAGCAGTGACCTGGGACTAGCGGGAGATACGCAGTATTTT. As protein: CASSDLGLAGDTQYF. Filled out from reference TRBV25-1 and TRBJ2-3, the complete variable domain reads EADIYQTPRYLVIGTGKKITLECSQTMGHDKMYWYQQDPGMELHLIHYSYGVNSTEKGDLSSESTVSRIRTEHFPLTLESARPSHTSQYLCASSDLGLAGDTQYFGPGTRLTVL.

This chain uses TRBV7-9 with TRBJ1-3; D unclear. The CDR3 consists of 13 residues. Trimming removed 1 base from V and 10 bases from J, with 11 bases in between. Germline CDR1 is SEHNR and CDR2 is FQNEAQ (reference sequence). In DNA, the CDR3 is TGTGCCAGCAGCTTAGGCAGCGGGAGAACCATATATTTT. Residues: CASSLGSGRTIYF.

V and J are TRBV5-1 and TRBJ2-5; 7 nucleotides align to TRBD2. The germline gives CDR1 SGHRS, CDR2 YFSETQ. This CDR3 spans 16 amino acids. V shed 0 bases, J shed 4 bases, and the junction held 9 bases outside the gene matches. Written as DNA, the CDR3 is TGCGCCAGCAGCTTGGCCGGAACCAGCGGGACAGAGACCCAGTACTTC. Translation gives CASSLAGTSGTETQYF. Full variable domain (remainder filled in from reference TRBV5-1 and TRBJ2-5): KAGVTQTPRYLIKTRGQQVTLSCSPISGHRSVSWYQQTPGQGLQFLFEYFSETQRNKGNFPGRFSGRQFSNSRSEMNVSTLELGDSALYLCASSLAGTSGTETQYFGPGTRLLVL.